A single sample gave rise to the 26 T cell receptor beta chains below, sequenced in a study of T cells in Graves' hyperthyroidism and ophthalmopathy. Amplification of TCR beta CDR3 regions was performed using RNA transcripts as template. A set of HTBI primers served as the primers for a first-round RT-PCR of the TCR CDR3. TCRdb re-analysed the multiplex PCR reads in MiXCR, keeping a single row per CDR3 protein. Among roughly 570,000 distinct CDR3 sequences listed, more than 15% were seen once. The sequenced sample was blood. The receptor set was obtained from a woman aged 30 to 39 with Graves' hyperthyroidism.

This clonotype was observed many times. The rearrangement joins TRBV28 to TRBJ2-1; D unclear. CDR3 length: 13 amino acids. V was trimmed by 7 bases and J by 4 bases, leaving 11 bases between them. In germline, CDR1 is MDHEN, CDR2 SYDVKM. In DNA, the CDR3 is TGTGCCAGCAATATACACGGGTACAATGAGCAGTTCTTC. Translating gives CASNIHGYNEQFF.

The CDR3 DNA reads as TGTGCCAGTAGTATTATTCGGGGAGAACGGCCCCAGCATTTT. Translated: CASSIIRGERPQHF. The V gene is TRBV19, the J gene TRBJ1-5; D uncertain. This CDR3 is 14 amino acids long. Germline-derived CDR1 and CDR2 are LNHDA and SQIVND (reference sequence). Deletions cut 3 bases from V and 9 bases from J, with 15 bases between.

In this sample, this clonotype turned up many times. The J gene is TRBJ2-7, the V gene TRBV2; 11 bases map to TRBD1. The J segment lost 5 bases and the V segment lost 8 bases, leaving 2 bases of the junction unmatched. Germline values: CDR1 SNHLY, CDR2 FYNNEI. The CDR3 is 12 amino acids. The CDR3 reads CASSGQGDEQYF. The CDR3 DNA is TGTGCCAGCTCGGGACAGGGGGACGAGCAGTACTTC.

This clonotype has a count of ten or more. V usage is TRBV29-1 and J usage is TRBJ1-6; no firm D call. Trimming shortened V by 4 bases and J by 4 bases, and 8 bases separated the two germline ends. CDR3 length: 13 amino acids. CDR1 SQVTM and CDR2 ANQGSEA come from the germline V gene. The CDR3 spells CSVAFQYNSPLHF. For the CDR3, the DNA is TGCAGCGTTGCCTTCCAGTATAATTCACCCCTCCACTTT.

The gene calls are TRBV7-9 and TRBJ1-4; D remains unclear. The CDR3 loop spans 15 amino acids. V was trimmed by 2 bases and J by 2 bases, leaving 9 bases between them. Germline V gives CDR1 SEHNR, CDR2 FQNEAQ (reference sequence). The CDR3 DNA sequence: TGTGCCAGCAGCTTAACCGGGAGTACTAATGAAAAACTGTTTTTT. Translating gives CASSLTGSTNEKLFF. Combining the CDR3 with reference TRBV7-9 and TRBJ1-4 gives the whole variable domain DTGVSQNPRHKITKRGQNVTFRCDPISEHNRLYWYRQTLGQGPEFLTYFQNEAQLEKSRLLSDRFSAERPKGSFSTLEIQRTEQGDSAMYLCASSLTGSTNEKLFFGSGTQLSVL.

The sample holds a few counts of this clonotype. A much larger clone lies one base from this, so it may be a read error. The V and J genes are TRBV27 and TRBJ2-7; 11 nucleotides agree with TRBD2. The CDR3 has 15 residues. Per the germline V gene, CDR1 is MNHEY and CDR2 is SMNVEV (reference sequence). Trimming cost V 6 bases and J 2 bases; bases outside gene matches: 6. The CDR3 nucleotides read TGTGCCAGCAGCACTGGGACTAGCGGAACCTACGAGCAGTACTTC. Its protein is CASSTGTSGTYEQYF.

This clonotype was detected ten times or more. J is TRBJ2-1 and V is TRBV7-9, with 7 bases identical to TRBD1. This CDR3 contains 13 residues. With 8 bases clipped from V and 3 bases from J, the junction kept 4 bases outside the gene matches. CDR1 SEHNR and CDR2 FQNEAQ come from the germline V gene (reference sequence). CDR3 in DNA: TGTGCCAGCCGTACAGGGGACTACAATGAGCAGTTCTTC. Translating gives CASRTGDYNEQFF.

As concerns this clonotype: At one of its ends the junction is not consistent with the germline gene, which may arise from a read error. The J gene is TRBJ2-2, the V gene TRBV6-2 or TRBV6-3, with D possibly matching TRBD2 (5 bases). Germline-derived CDR1 and CDR2 are MNHEY and SVGEGT. The CDR3 spans 13 residues. The CDR3 region is CASSLAIGGELFF. CDR3 in DNA: TGCGCCAGCAGTTTAGCGATTGGCGGGGAGCTGTTTTTT.

This clonotype was counted only a few times. V usage is TRBV20-1 and J usage is TRBJ2-2, with TRBD2 matching over 12 bases. Germline V lookup: CDR1 DFQATT, CDR2 SNEGSKA (reference sequence). The J segment lost 4 bases and the V segment lost 6 bases, leaving 6 bases of the junction unmatched. The CDR3 is 15 residues long. The CDR3 sequence: CSALAGGPLTGELFF. DNA for the CDR3: TGCAGTGCCCTAGCGGGAGGGCCGCTCACCGGGGAGCTGTTTTTT.

In this sample, this clonotype turned up many times. The CDR3 nucleotides read TGTGCCAGCAGTCGACGACTAGCAGAAGCCAAAAACATTCAGTACTTC. This codes for CASSRRLAEAKNIQYF. The chain employs TRBV6-1 and TRBJ2-4, with 7 bases matching TRBD2. The CDR3 spans 16 residues. Germline values: CDR1 MNHNS, CDR2 SASEGT. With 5 bases clipped from V and 0 bases from J, the junction kept 7 bases outside the gene matches.

About this clonotype itself: Possible read error: a much larger clone is one base away. This chain connects TRBV5-1 to TRBJ2-7; possible D gene TRBD2, 6 bases. The CDR3 has 13 amino acids. Germline loops: CDR1 SGHRS, CDR2 YFSETQ. CDR3 DNA sequence: TGCGCCAGCAGCTTGGCCTCGGACTACGAGCAGCACTTC. Its protein is CASSLASDYEQHF.

The chain links TRBV11-2 to TRBJ2-2; 8 bases agree with TRBD2. The CDR3 has 16 residues. Germline values: CDR1 SGHAT, CDR2 FQNNGV. Trimming removed 5 bases from V and 0 bases from J; junction bases left unmatched: 5. CDR3 residues: CASSHNSGTNTGELFF. The CDR3 DNA is TGTGCCAGCAGCCATAATAGCGGGACGAACACCGGGGAGCTGTTTTTT. Complete variable domain (other parts from reference TRBV11-2 and TRBJ2-2): EAGVAQSPRYKIIEKRQSVAFWCNPISGHATLYWYQQILGQGPKLLIQFQNNGVVDDSQLPKDRFSAERLKGVDSTLKIQPAKLEDSAVYLCASSHNSGTNTGELFFGEGSRLTVL.

This clonotype showed up many times. The chain uses TRBV12-3 or TRBV12-4 and TRBJ2-1, with D possibly matching TRBD2 (5 bases). CDR3 length equals 12 residues. V was pared by 3 bases and J by 6 bases, with 6 bases between. CDR3 bases: TGTGCCAGCAGTTTGCGGGTCAATGAGCAGTTCTTC. This encodes CASSLRVNEQFF.

The V and J genes are TRBV24-1 and TRBJ1-5, with 9 nucleotides matching TRBD1. Germline V CDR1 and CDR2: KGHDR, SFDVKD. The CDR3 loop spans 15 amino acids. V shed 7 bases and J 0 bases; nucleotides not matched to a gene: 3. The CDR3 here is CATSKTGGSNQPQHF. CDR3 bases: TGTGCCACCAGCAAGACAGGGGGTAGCAATCAGCCCCAGCATTTT.

This clonotype appeared many times. This rearrangement joins TRBV18 to TRBJ1-5; the D is unclear. Germline V gives CDR1 KGHSH, CDR2 LQKENI. V was pared by 3 bases and J by 7 bases, with 13 bases between. The CDR3 loop spans 14 amino acids. The CDR3 nucleotides are TGTGCCAGCTCACCGGCTGCCGGGTACCAGCCCCAGCATTTT. Encoded protein: CASSPAAGYQPQHF.

The table lists this clonotype with many counts. The gene calls are TRBV3-1 and TRBJ2-3, with 7 nucleotides matching TRBD2. V was clipped by 1 base and J by 3 bases; unmatched bases: 1. The CDR3 loop spans 14 amino acids. Per germline, CDR1 LGHDT and CDR2 YNNKEL (reference sequence). The CDR3 protein is CASSQGGGTDTQYF. In DNA form, the CDR3 reads TGTGCCAGCAGCCAAGGGGGGGGGACAGATACGCAGTATTTT.

This clonotype was recorded at least ten times. V gene TRBV20-1 combines with J gene TRBJ2-3; no clear D. This CDR3 is 11 amino acids long. V shed 3 bases and J shed 5 bases, with 6 bases lying between them. Per the germline V gene, CDR1 is DFQATT and CDR2 is SNEGSKA (reference sequence). In nucleotides, the CDR3 is TGCAGTGCTAGTGCTCGAGATACGCAGTATTTT. Amino acid sequence: CSASARDTQYF.

As concerns this clonotype: A much larger clone lies one base from this, so it may be a read error. The rearrangement links TRBV5-1 to TRBJ2-1, with 8 bases matching TRBD1. The germline V gene encodes CDR1 SGHRS and CDR2 YFSETQ. V was clipped by 1 base and J by 6 bases; unmatched bases: 6. CDR3 length: 15 amino acids. The CDR3 DNA reads as TGCGCCAGCAGCTTGAGGCAGGGGGCCTGCAATGAGCAGTTCTTC. It yields the protein CASSLRQGACNEQFF.

The sample holds a few counts of this clonotype. The chain links TRBV19 to TRBJ2-5; the match to TRBD1 covers 7 bases. Germline values: CDR1 LNHDA, CDR2 SQIVND (reference sequence). The CDR3 length is 15 residues. V trimming: 10 bases; J trimming: 5 bases; junction bases outside the gene matches: 16. The CDR3 sequence is CATSSWEKDRETQYF. The CDR3, as DNA: TGTGCCACCTCCTCCTGGGAGAAGGACAGGGAGACCCAGTACTTC.

A note on this clonotype: At one end the junction does not follow the germline gene, possibly because of a read error. The chain joins TRBV7-7 to TRBJ2-5; TRBD2 might be the D (7 bases). Germline V lookup: CDR1 SSHAT, CDR2 FNYEAQ (reference sequence). The CDR3 runs 15 residues. CDR3 DNA sequence: TGTGCTAGCAGCTATACCTTCGGGGGGCTGGAGACCCAGTACTTC. Residues: CASSYTFGGLETQYF.

This chain joins TRBV5-1 and TRBJ1-3; D ambiguous. The CDR3 has 15 amino acids. Germline CDR1 and CDR2: SGHRS and YFSETQ. V lost 0 bases and J lost 2, with 9 bases in between. CDR3 loop: CASSLASIAGNTIYF. DNA for the CDR3: TGCGCCAGCAGCTTGGCCTCTATAGCTGGAAACACCATATATTTT. The variable domain in full, with the rest retrieved from reference TRBV5-1 and TRBJ1-3, is KAGVTQTPRYLIKTRGQQVTLSCSPISGHRSVSWYQQTPGQGLQFLFEYFSETQRNKGNFPGRFSGRQFSNSRSEMNVSTLELGDSALYLCASSLASIAGNTIYFGEGSWLTVV.

This clonotype was seen ten or more times. V usage is TRBV6-1 and J usage is TRBJ1-5, with 8 bases identical to TRBD1. V lost 4 bases and J lost 7; bases outside the gene matches: 3. From germline, CDR1 is MNHNS and CDR2 SASEGT. The CDR3 totals 13 residues. The DNA of the CDR3 is TGTGCCAGCAGTGCAGGGGGCCACCAGCCCCAGCATTTT. Its protein is CASSAGGHQPQHF.

The sample holds many counts of this clonotype. The chain links TRBV7-8 to TRBJ2-3, with TRBD2 identical over 9 bases. The CDR3 has 17 residues. After removal of 4 bases from V and 0 bases from J, the junction contained 8 bases not matched to a gene. Germline CDR1 reads SGHVS; CDR2 reads FQNEAQ. CDR3 nucleotides: TGTGCCAGCAGCTCCTCGACTAGCGGTTTAAGCACAGATACGCAGTATTTT. It encodes CASSSSTSGLSTDTQYF.

This chain joins TRBV20-1 and TRBJ2-2; D perhaps matches TRBD2 (6 bases). Trimming cost V 8 bases and J 1 base, with 20 bases left between them. Germline V gives CDR1 DFQATT, CDR2 SNEGSKA (reference sequence). The CDR3 sequence is 16 residues long. The CDR3 sequence is CSSNDLANKNTGELFF. The CDR3, as DNA: TGCAGTTCGAACGACCTAGCGAACAAGAACACCGGGGAGCTGTTTTTT.

The sample holds many counts of this clonotype. V and J are TRBV7-6 and TRBJ2-7, with D maybe TRBD2 (5 bases). CDR1 is SGHVS, CDR2 FNYEAQ, per germline. The CDR3 is made up of 13 amino acids. The V end lost 5 bases, the J end lost 7 bases, and 15 bases lay between the germline ends. This CDR3 is CASSLLRSGEQYF. The CDR3 DNA reads as TGTGCCAGCAGCCTCCTGCGGTCGGGGGAGCAGTACTTC. The full variable domain, in which reference TRBV7-6 and TRBJ2-7 provide the parts outside the CDR3, is GAGVSQSPRYKVTKRGQDVALRCDPISGHVSLYWYRQALGQGPEFLTYFNYEAQQDKSGLPNDRFSAERPEGSISTLTIQRTEQRDSAMYRCASSLLRSGEQYFGPGTRLTVT.

This clonotype was seen repeatedly, ten times or more. The chain joins TRBV2 to TRBJ2-2; D is undetermined. The CDR3 totals 14 residues. CDR1 is SNHLY, CDR2 FYNNEI, per germline. Trimming stripped 7 bases from V and 1 base from J, with 10 bases between. CDR3 nucleotides: TGTGCCAGCAAGGAAACACTGAACACCGGGGAGCTGTTTTTT. Its translation: CASKETLNTGELFF.